The rows below give T cell receptor beta chains drawn from one sample of a study of T-cell reconstitution after alpha-beta-depleted transplantation in children. TCRdb fed the PCR reads into MiXCR, producing one record per CDR3 protein. This sample yields hundreds of thousands of distinct CDR3 sequences, of which 9.9% are seen a single time; roughly 9.1% belongs to the top ten. The material sequenced was PBMCs from the stem cell graft donor, taken from the stem cell graft. The source is a human donor who donated a stem cell graft to a child with SCID. Both conserved end residues are part of each CDR3. Fields, in order: V gene, J gene, CDR3 protein.

v_gene: TRBV12-3/TRBV12-4
j_gene: TRBJ2-6
CDR3aa: CASSFGANVLTF

v_gene: TRBV5-1
j_gene: TRBJ2-3
CDR3aa: CASSLVMGADTQYF

v_gene: TRBV4-1
j_gene: TRBJ2-7
CDR3aa: CASRALDGDSYEQYF

v_gene: TRBV3-1
j_gene: TRBJ2-1
CDR3aa: CATGLAGPGVEEQFF

v_gene: TRBV27
j_gene: TRBJ1-1
CDR3aa: CASSLYGQGKAFF

v_gene: TRBV5-1
j_gene: TRBJ2-1
CDR3aa: CASSPRGRGLVEQFF

v_gene: TRBV29-1
j_gene: TRBJ2-1
CDR3aa: CSAKTSGGVDEQFF

v_gene: TRBV15
j_gene: TRBJ2-5
CDR3aa: CATSTPSPGQGIGETQYF

v_gene: TRBV5-1
j_gene: TRBJ2-7
CDR3aa: CASSLFQGAREQYF

v_gene: TRBV19
j_gene: TRBJ2-1
CDR3aa: CASSIGSGGSDEQFF

v_gene: TRBV20-1
j_gene: TRBJ1-2
CDR3aa: CSADLTGTGTYGYTF

v_gene: TRBV14
j_gene: TRBJ2-5
CDR3aa: CASSHFTNSEETQYF

v_gene: TRBV3-1
j_gene: TRBJ1-4
CDR3aa: CASSQAIGSTNEKLFF

v_gene: TRBV7-9
j_gene: TRBJ2-5
CDR3aa: CASSYPGRLLQETQYF

v_gene: TRBV5-6
j_gene: TRBJ2-6
CDR3aa: CASSYQRSGANVLTF

v_gene: TRBV6-5
j_gene: TRBJ2-2
CDR3aa: CASSYSKGVGELFF

v_gene: TRBV25-1
j_gene: TRBJ2-5
CDR3aa: CASSAWTSNQETQYF

v_gene: TRBV5-1
j_gene: TRBJ2-1
CDR3aa: CASSLRQGADNEQFF

v_gene: TRBV7-2
j_gene: TRBJ2-2
CDR3aa: CASSLAASGGAGELFF

v_gene: TRBV4-1
j_gene: TRBJ2-4
CDR3aa: CASSQESTGPKNIQYF

v_gene: TRBV18
j_gene: TRBJ1-1
CDR3aa: CASSPAAANEAFF

v_gene: TRBV14
j_gene: TRBJ2-2
CDR3aa: CASSQEIGFLNTGELFF

v_gene: TRBV6-1
j_gene: TRBJ2-7
CDR3aa: CASVTARGFSYEQYF

v_gene: TRBV20-1
j_gene: TRBJ2-3
CDR3aa: CSAGGVGGVGTDTQYF

v_gene: TRBV14
j_gene: TRBJ2-2
CDR3aa: CASSQGGGATGELFF

v_gene: TRBV7-2
j_gene: TRBJ1-1
CDR3aa: CASSSEKNTEAFF

v_gene: TRBV7-9
j_gene: TRBJ2-5
CDR3aa: CASSMRRGTEEETQYF

v_gene: TRBV12-3/TRBV12-4
j_gene: TRBJ2-7
CDR3aa: CASSLTGGGPYEQYF

v_gene: TRBV24-1
j_gene: TRBJ2-2
CDR3aa: CATSDSPTGAGELFF

v_gene: TRBV7-9
j_gene: TRBJ2-5
CDR3aa: CASSLADAGRYQETQYF

v_gene: TRBV4-2
j_gene: TRBJ1-1
CDR3aa: CASSQRTGESTEAFF

v_gene: TRBV20-1
j_gene: TRBJ1-2
CDR3aa: CSARGDRGNYGYTF

v_gene: TRBV7-6
j_gene: TRBJ1-5
CDR3aa: CASSSRDRGFRWHF

v_gene: TRBV7-3
j_gene: TRBJ2-1
CDR3aa: CASSNIHTGSNEQFF

v_gene: TRBV19
j_gene: TRBJ1-2
CDR3aa: CATTSLYGYTF

v_gene: TRBV10-3
j_gene: TRBJ2-1
CDR3aa: CAISDYRDDNEQFF

v_gene: TRBV5-1
j_gene: TRBJ2-1
CDR3aa: CASSSDRDFYNEQFF